This T cell receptor beta chain was captured in a study of tumor-infiltrating lymphocytes in primary liver carcinoma. With a constant-region primer, TCR beta cDNA was made from 450 to 550 ng of total RNA. Libraries covering TCR beta were generated through three nested multiplex PCR rounds (using a slightly modified ARM-PCR). Two initial PCR rounds of ten to eleven cycles each paired TRBV1-TRBV30 forward primers with a C-beta reverse primer. One entry per CDR3 protein results from TCRdb running MiXCR on the multiplex PCR reads. This table holds about 37,000 distinct CDR3 sequences, more than 70% found once. This CDR3 region has 17 residues. The V gene's germline CDR1 is SQVTM and CDR2 ANQGSEA. Concerning this clonotype itself: Its specificity is unknown. An end of the junction differs from the germline gene, which may be a read error.

Study-level points and caveats: Tumor top-250-clone fractions significantly exceeded those of blood (p = 0.039).

RNA and DNA were co-extracted from approximately 20-30 mg of unsorted bulk tissue. The receptor's source is a man in his forties with primary liver carcinoma and hepatitis B virus infection. The genes are TRBV29-1 and TRBJ2-1; 7 positions agree with TRBD2. The sample was tumor-adjacent normal liver tissue. The CDR3 loop reads CSVKGRGLAEIYNEQLF. The CDR3, as DNA: TGCAGCGTTAAAGGAAGGGGCCTAGCGGAGATCTACAATGAGCAGCTCTTC.